The 8 T cell receptor beta chains in this list originate from one sample, sequenced in a study of identical twins. TCRdb fed the 5' RACE reads into MiXCR, producing one record per CDR3 protein. The repertoire holds some 1,600,000 distinct CDR3 sequences, with roughly a third as singletons. The sample taken for sequencing was cord blood. Receptors originate from a newborn girl in good health.

About this clonotype itself: A read error may produce the germline difference seen at one junction end. This chain joins TRBV20-1 and TRBJ2-1; 7 nucleotides agree with TRBD2. The CDR3 is 15 residues long. Looked up from germline, CDR1 is DFQATT and CDR2 is SNEGSKA (reference sequence). The CDR3 DNA follows: TGCAGTGCTAGCCGGGACTATCGCGGCTACGATGAGCAGTTCTTC. This encodes CSASRDYRGYDEQFF.

The chain couples TRBV30 to TRBJ2-1; the match to TRBD2 covers 11 bases. Judging by the DNA end, TRBJ2-7 fits better; the J call may be wrong. Germline lookup yields CDR1 GTSNPN and CDR2 SVGIG (reference sequence). This CDR3 has 15 residues. CDR3 sequence reads: CAWSGRLAGYNEQYF. DNA of the CDR3: TGTGCCTGGAGTGGCCGACTAGCGGGGTACAATGAGCAGTACTTC.

The gene calls are TRBV29-1 and TRBJ2-5, with 11 bases that match TRBD1. The better agreement between TRBJ2-7 and the DNA end casts doubt on the J call. Germline CDR1 SQVTM, CDR2 ANQGSEA. The CDR3 runs 15 residues. The CDR3 DNA follows: TGCAGCGTTGAAGATTGGGGGACAGGGGGGTACGAGCAGTACTTC. It yields the protein CSVEDWGTGGYEQYF.

Points on this clonotype: A much bigger clone sits one base away, suggesting this may be a read error. The rearrangement links TRBV4-2 to TRBJ2-1, with D possibly being TRBD2 (6 bases). The assigned J gene may be wrong: the sequence end matches TRBJ2-7 better. This CDR3 contains 16 residues. Germline V lookup: CDR1 LGHNA, CDR2 YNFKEQ. The CDR3 reads CASSHAGTGSYNEQYF. The CDR3 DNA sequence: TGTGCCAGCAGCCATGCCGGGACTGGAAGCTACAATGAGCAGTACTTC.

V usage is TRBV5-4 and J usage is TRBJ2-1; TRBD1 agrees at 10 bases. Trimming at V came to 0 bases and at J to 3 bases, leaving 3 bases not matched to a gene. This CDR3 region has 16 residues. Germline V gene sequence: CDR1 SGHNT, CDR2 YYREEE (reference sequence). CDR3: CASSLAGDRGYNEQFF. CDR3 DNA sequence: TGTGCCAGCAGCTTGGCGGGGGACAGGGGCTACAATGAGCAGTTCTTC.

This chain connects TRBV20-1 to TRBJ2-7; D gene unclear. Germline CDR1 is DFQATT and CDR2 is SNEGSKA (reference sequence). V was trimmed by 3 bases and J by 10 bases, leaving 22 bases between them. The CDR3 is made up of 14 amino acids. Here the CDR3 DNA reads TGCAGTGCTAGTGGGGTACAATGGAATCAGCCCCAGTACTTC. This translates into CSASGVQWNQPQYF.

The V gene is TRBV5-6, the J gene TRBJ1-6; TRBD1 is a possible D gene (5 bases). V was trimmed by 0 bases and J by 0 bases, leaving 7 bases between them. The CDR3 has 16 amino acids. The germline V gene has CDR1 SGHDT and CDR2 YYEEEE. The DNA of the CDR3 is TGTGCCAGCAGCTTGGTAGGGGACTCCTATAATTCACCCCTCCACTTT. Amino acids: CASSLVGDSYNSPLHF.

The chain recombines TRBV29-1 with TRBJ2-1; D gene ambiguous. The V gene's germline CDR1 is SQVTM and CDR2 ANQGSEA. Deletions cut 2 bases from V and 8 bases from J, with 4 bases between. The CDR3 sequence is 10 residues long. The CDR3 nucleotides read TGCAGCGTTGAACTGTATGAGCAGTTCTTC. As protein: CSVELYEQFF.